The TCR beta chain under discussion was sequenced for a study of yellow fever vaccine responses in identical twins. Study outcomes and limitations: Convergence reportedly seemed to mark part of the twins' vaccine T cell response, with personalization marking the rest.

TCRdb used MiXCR to reprocess the RT-PCR reads, holding one entry per CDR3 protein. Of thousands of distinct CDR3 sequences listed, nearly 90% are singletons. With respect to this clonotype: No antigen is known for it.

The CDR3 spans 16 residues. Germline CDR1 is MGHDK and CDR2 is SYGVNS. V lost 2 bases and J lost 0, with 11 bases in between. This sample comprised T cells from blood (PBMCs), unsorted or a sorted subset (not recorded which), obtained before or after yellow fever vaccination (not recorded which). The TCR sequence derives from a woman between 18 and 29 years old who received the yellow fever vaccine. The chain carries TRBV25-1 and TRBJ2-4, with a tentative D call TRBD1 (6 bases). CDR3 loop: CASSEPDRVAKNIQYF. The DNA of the CDR3 is TGTGCCAGCAGTGAACCGGACAGAGTAGCCAAAAACATTCAGTACTTC.